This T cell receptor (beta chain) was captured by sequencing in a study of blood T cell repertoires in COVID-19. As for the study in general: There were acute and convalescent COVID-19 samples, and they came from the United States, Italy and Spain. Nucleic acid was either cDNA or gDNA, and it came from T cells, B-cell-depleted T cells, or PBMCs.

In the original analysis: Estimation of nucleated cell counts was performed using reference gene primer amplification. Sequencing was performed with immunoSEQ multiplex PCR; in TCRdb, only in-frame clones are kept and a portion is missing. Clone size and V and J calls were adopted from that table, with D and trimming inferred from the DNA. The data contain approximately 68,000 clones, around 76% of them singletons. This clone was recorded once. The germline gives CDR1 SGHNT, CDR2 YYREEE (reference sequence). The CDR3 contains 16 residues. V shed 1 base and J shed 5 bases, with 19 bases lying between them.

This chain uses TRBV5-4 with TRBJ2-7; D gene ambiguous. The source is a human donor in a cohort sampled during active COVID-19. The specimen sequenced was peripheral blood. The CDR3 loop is CASSLSPLLKSDEQYF. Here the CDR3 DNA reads TGTGCCAGCAGCTTGAGCCCTCTCCTCAAGTCCGACGAGCAGTACTTC.